At least ten counts were recorded for the clone carrying this T cell receptor beta chain. The CDR3 loop spans 16 amino acids. Germline V gene data show CDR1 as SEHNR and CDR2 as FQNEAQ (reference sequence). Trimming removed 6 bases at V and 1 base at J, with 16 bases between. Amplified regions were TCR beta CDR3 sequences from RNA transcripts. The study used the HTBI primer set for a first-round RT-PCR of the TCR CDR3. TCRdb reanalysed the multiplex PCR reads using MiXCR and keeps one entry per CDR3 protein. Of a few hundred thousand distinct CDR3 sequences listed, 15% to 19% are singletons. This entry belongs to a study of T cells in Graves' hyperthyroidism and ophthalmopathy.

The clonotype originates from a woman younger than 45 with Graves' hyperthyroidism. The chain uses TRBV7-9 and TRBJ2-1; D could derive from TRBD1 or TRBD2 (5 bases each). Sequencing was carried out using blood. In DNA form, the CDR3 reads TGTGCCAGCAGAGGGGAAGGACTGACATCCTACAATGAGCAGTTCTTC. This codes for CASRGEGLTSYNEQFF.